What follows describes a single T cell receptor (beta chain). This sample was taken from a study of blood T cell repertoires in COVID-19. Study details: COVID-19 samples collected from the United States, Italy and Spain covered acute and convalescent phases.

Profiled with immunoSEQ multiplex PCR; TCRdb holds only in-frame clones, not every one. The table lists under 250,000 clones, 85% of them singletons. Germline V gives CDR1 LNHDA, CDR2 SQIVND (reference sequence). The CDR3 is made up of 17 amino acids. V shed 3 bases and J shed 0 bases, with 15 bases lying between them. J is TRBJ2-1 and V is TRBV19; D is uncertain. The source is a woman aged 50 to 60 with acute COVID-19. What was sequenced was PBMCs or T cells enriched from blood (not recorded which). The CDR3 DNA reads TGTGCCAGTAGTATTGGTGAGAAGTTACTCTCCTACAATGAGCAGTTCTTC. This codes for CASSIGEKLLSYNEQFF. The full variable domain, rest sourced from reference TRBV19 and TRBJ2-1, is DGGITQSPKYLFRKEGQNVTLSCEQNLNHDAMYWYRQDPGQGLRLIYYSQIVNDFQKGDIAEGYSVSREKKESFPLTVTSAQKNPTAFYLCASSIGEKLLSYNEQFFGPGTRLTVL.